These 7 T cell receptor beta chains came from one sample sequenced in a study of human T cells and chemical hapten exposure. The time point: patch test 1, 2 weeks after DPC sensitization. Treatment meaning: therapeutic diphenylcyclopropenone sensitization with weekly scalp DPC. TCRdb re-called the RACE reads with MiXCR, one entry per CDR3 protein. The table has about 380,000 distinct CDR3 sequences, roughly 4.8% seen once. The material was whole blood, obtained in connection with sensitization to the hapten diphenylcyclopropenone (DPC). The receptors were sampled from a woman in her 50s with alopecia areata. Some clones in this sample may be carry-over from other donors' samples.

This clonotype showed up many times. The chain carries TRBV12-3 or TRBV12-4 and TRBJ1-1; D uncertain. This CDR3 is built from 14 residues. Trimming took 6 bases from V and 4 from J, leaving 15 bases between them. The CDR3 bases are TGTGCCAGCAGCCCCGGCAGGCATAGCACTGAAGCTTTCTTT. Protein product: CASSPGRHSTEAFF.

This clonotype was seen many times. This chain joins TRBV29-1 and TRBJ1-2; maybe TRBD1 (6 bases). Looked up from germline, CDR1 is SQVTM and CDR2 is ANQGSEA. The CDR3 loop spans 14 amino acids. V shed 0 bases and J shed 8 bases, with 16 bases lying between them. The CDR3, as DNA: TGCAGCGTTGAAGATCAGGACAGAACCAGGGGCTACACCTTC. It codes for CSVEDQDRTRGYTF.

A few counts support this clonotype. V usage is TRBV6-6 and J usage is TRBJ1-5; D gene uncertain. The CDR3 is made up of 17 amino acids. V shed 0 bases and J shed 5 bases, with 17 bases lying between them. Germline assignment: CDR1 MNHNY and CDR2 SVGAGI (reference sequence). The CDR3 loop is CASSYSTGVLVDQPQHF. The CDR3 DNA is TGTGCCAGCAGTTACTCGACTGGGGTGTTGGTAGATCAGCCCCAGCATTTT.

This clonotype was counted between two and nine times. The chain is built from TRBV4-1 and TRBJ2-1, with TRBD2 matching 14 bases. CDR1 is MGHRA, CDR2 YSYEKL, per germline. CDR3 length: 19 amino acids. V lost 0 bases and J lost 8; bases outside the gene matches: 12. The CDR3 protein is CASSQDDIAGTSGGDEQFF. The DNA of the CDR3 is TGCGCCAGCAGCCAAGATGACATCGCCGGGACTAGCGGGGGCGATGAGCAGTTCTTC.

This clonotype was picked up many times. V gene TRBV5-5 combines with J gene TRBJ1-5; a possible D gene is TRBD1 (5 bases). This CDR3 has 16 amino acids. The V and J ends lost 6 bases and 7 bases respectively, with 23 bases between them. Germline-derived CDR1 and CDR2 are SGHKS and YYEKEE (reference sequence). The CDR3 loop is CASNLTPGTAGQPQHF. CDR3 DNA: TGTGCCAGCAACTTAACCCCCGGGACGGCGGGACAGCCCCAGCATTTT. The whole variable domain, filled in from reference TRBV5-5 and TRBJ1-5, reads DAGVTQSPTHLIKTRGQQVTLRCSPISGHKSVSWYQQVLGQGPQFIFQYYEKEERGRGNFPDRFSARQFPNYSSELNVNALLLGDSALYLCASNLTPGTAGQPQHFGDGTRLSIL.

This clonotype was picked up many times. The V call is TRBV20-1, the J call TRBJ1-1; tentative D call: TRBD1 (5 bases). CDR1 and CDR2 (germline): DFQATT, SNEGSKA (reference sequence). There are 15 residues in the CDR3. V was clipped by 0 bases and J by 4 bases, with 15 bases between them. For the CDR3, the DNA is TGCAGTGCTAGAGATGGGGGGGGAGTAATCACTGAAGCTTTCTTT. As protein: CSARDGGGVITEAFF.

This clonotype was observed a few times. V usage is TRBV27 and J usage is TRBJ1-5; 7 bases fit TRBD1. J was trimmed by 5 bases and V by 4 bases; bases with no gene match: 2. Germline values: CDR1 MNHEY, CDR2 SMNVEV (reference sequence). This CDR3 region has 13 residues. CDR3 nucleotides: TGTGCCAGCAGTTCCGACAGGGATCAGCCCCAGCATTTT. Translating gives CASSSDRDQPQHF.